This T cell receptor (beta chain) was documented in a study of blood T cell repertoires in COVID-19. Study overall: PBMCs, B-cell-depleted T cells, or T cells were the source of the cDNA or gDNA that made up the material.

Authors' analysis steps: Reference gene primers were amplified, and this amplification served to estimate nucleated cell counts. The method was immunoSEQ multiplex PCR; TCRdb's version includes in-frame clones alone and lacks a portion of them. The V and J calls and the clone size are those of that table, but D and trimming were determined from the DNA. The profile covers roughly 140,000 clones, with roughly 86% appearing a single time and about 1.7% taken by the ten largest. This CDR3 is built from 13 residues. Germline loops: CDR1 MNHNS, CDR2 SASEGT. Trimming removed 1 base from V and 7 bases from J, with 7 bases in between.

Sequenced sample: peripheral blood. This sequence was found in a man in his sixties or seventies with acute or convalescent COVID-19. This chain uses TRBV6-1 with TRBJ1-4; the D is unclear. As DNA, the CDR3 is TGTGCCAGCAGTGAAGTGAGAGGTGAAAAACTGTTTTTT. Protein product: CASSEVRGEKLFF.